This TCR beta chain was identified during a study of OX40 agonist ivuxolimab in advanced cancers. Study-wide results and caveats: Nonresponders included some who also had low normalized T-cell clonal expansion. There was clonal expansion of CD4+ and CD8+ blood T cells by week 6 at 0.1 to 3.0 mg/kg.

Generated by immunoSEQ multiplex PCR, the TCRdb table keeps only in-frame clones and is missing some. The table includes just under 65,000 clones, around 86% detected once. J lost 7 bases, V lost 6 bases, and 9 bases had no gene match. The germline V gene encodes CDR1 MDHEN and CDR2 SYDVKM. This CDR3 has 14 amino acids. As to this clone: Its matching antigen is unknown.

Sample: CD4+ or CD8+ T cells sorted from blood, taken in a trial of the OX40 agonist ivuxolimab. The genes are TRBV28 and TRBJ1-2; 9 positions agree with TRBD1. This receptor was taken from an adult with an advanced solid tumor such as melanoma, head and neck, liver or kidney cancer. The CDR3 sequence is CASRLGQGFAGYTF. The CDR3 DNA is TGTGCCAGCAGACTCGGACAGGGGTTTGCTGGCTACACCTTC.